Shown below are 32 T cell receptor beta chains from a single sample sequenced in a study of blood T cell repertoires in COVID-19. This table comes from immunoSEQ multiplex PCR, and its TCRdb copy is limited to in-frame clones, with some not included. The sample contains 110,000 to 150,000 clones, roughly 83% of which appear only once. Material for sequencing was PBMCs or T cells enriched from blood (not recorded which). The receptors stem from a middle-aged man who had recovered from COVID-19.

The chain joins TRBV7-2 to TRBJ2-2, with 7 bases aligning to TRBD1. Unmatched junction bases numbered 5, after V lost 5 bases and J lost 2 bases. This CDR3 region has 15 residues. Germline V CDR1 and CDR2: SGHTA, FQGNSA. CDR3 loop: CASSRGQINTGELFF. For the CDR3, the DNA is TGTGCCAGCAGCCGGGGACAGATTAACACCGGGGAGCTGTTTTTT.

The V call is TRBV7-2, the J call TRBJ2-5, with 15 positions matching TRBD2. This CDR3 region has 17 residues. Germline V gene data show CDR1 as SGHTA and CDR2 as FQGNSA. The trim removed 5 bases at V and 1 base at J, leaving 5 bases unmatched. The CDR3 region is CASSPGLAGGPQETQYF. The CDR3 coding sequence is TGTGCCAGCAGCCCGGGACTAGCGGGGGGCCCCCAAGAGACCCAGTACTTC. The complete variable domain, with remaining parts taken from reference TRBV7-2 and TRBJ2-5, reads GAGVSQSPSNKVTEKGKDVELRCDPISGHTALYWYRQSLGQGLEFLIYFQGNSAPDKSGLPSDRFSAERTGGSVSTLTIQRTQQEDSAVYLCASSPGLAGGPQETQYFGPGTRLLVL.

DNA for the CDR3: TGTGCCTGGAGTGTACAATGGGACAAAAATCAGCCCCAGCATTTT. It is translated as CAWSVQWDKNQPQHF. V usage is TRBV30 and J usage is TRBJ1-5, with D possibly TRBD1 on 6 matching bases. The V and J ends lost 0 bases and 4 bases respectively, with 13 bases between them. This CDR3 contains 15 residues. Germline V gene data show CDR1 as GTSNPN and CDR2 as SVGIG (reference sequence).

This rearrangement joins TRBV5-4 to TRBJ2-3, with D possibly matching TRBD1 (6 bases). The CDR3 loop spans 17 amino acids. Trimming left V 0 bases short and J 3 bases short, with 17 bases between. Per the germline V gene, CDR1 is SGHNT and CDR2 is YYREEE (reference sequence). In DNA, the CDR3 is TGTGCCAGCAGCTTGGTACGCAGGGGTCGGTCGACAGATACGCAGTATTTT. Encoded protein: CASSLVRRGRSTDTQYF.

A few counts support this clone. The chain carries TRBV3-1 (or the pseudogene TRBV3-2) and TRBJ1-2; D unresolved. V lost 0 bases and J lost 0, with 14 bases in between. CDR1 is LGHDT and CDR2 is YNNKEL in the germline V gene (reference sequence). The CDR3 has 17 residues. CDR3 residues: CASSQDRRRTTNYGYTF. The CDR3 DNA reads as TGTGCCAGCAGCCAAGATAGGAGACGGACTACTAACTATGGCTACACCTTC.

Of note for this clone: This CDR3 is also generated by other DNA sequences in the sample. This chain links TRBV7-3 with TRBJ1-1, with a weak D call TRBD1 (5 bases). V lost 2 bases and J 1 base, leaving 5 bases between the germline ends. The CDR3 contains 13 residues. Germline V CDR1 and CDR2: SGHTA, FQGTGA. The CDR3 region is CASSLDRNTEAFF. DNA of the CDR3: TGTGCCAGCAGCTTAGACAGGAACACTGAAGCTTTCTTT.

V and J are TRBV7-3 and TRBJ2-1; TRBD1 aligns across 9 bases. In germline, CDR1 is SGHTA, CDR2 FQGTGA. The J segment lost 8 bases and the V segment lost 7 bases, leaving 15 bases of the junction unmatched. CDR3 length: 16 amino acids. CDR3 amino acids: CASTVMPGTGLDEQFF. CDR3 nucleotides: TGTGCCAGCACGGTTATGCCTGGGACAGGGCTCGATGAGCAGTTCTTC.

This chain uses TRBV19 with TRBJ1-2; D not resolved. V lost 7 bases and J 5 bases, leaving 26 bases between the germline ends. Germline V gives CDR1 LNHDA, CDR2 SQIVND (reference sequence). The CDR3 has 17 residues. CDR3 bases: TGTGCCAGTATCCGTTCGGCAGTTACTACCGGGGATTATGGCTACACCTTC. Translated, it gives CASIRSAVTTGDYGYTF. The full variable domain, its missing parts supplied by reference TRBV19 and TRBJ1-2, is DGGITQSPKYLFRKEGQNVTLSCEQNLNHDAMYWYRQDPGQGLRLIYYSQIVNDFQKGDIAEGYSVSREKKESFPLTVTSAQKNPTAFYLCASIRSAVTTGDYGYTFGSGTRLTVV.

This chain connects TRBV3-1 (or the pseudogene TRBV3-2) to TRBJ2-7; the match to TRBD1 covers 9 bases. The CDR3 length is 15 residues. Germline V lookup: CDR1 LGHDT, CDR2 YNNKEL (reference sequence). V lost 3 bases to trimming and J lost 0 bases; unmatched junction nucleotides: 3. Written as DNA, the CDR3 is TGTGCCAGCAGCCATGGGGACAGGGTCTCCTACGAGCAGTACTTC. Translating it yields CASSHGDRVSYEQYF.

The V and J genes are TRBV7-2 and TRBJ2-4; the match to TRBD2 covers 10 bases. V was clipped by 5 bases and J by 9 bases; unmatched bases: 19. CDR3 length: 18 residues. Germline V gene lookup returns CDR1 SGHTA and CDR2 FQGNSA. For the CDR3, the DNA is TGTGCCAGCAGCCCACGTGGGAGGGTGGAGCGGGGGGGCGGCATTCAGTACTTC. Encoded protein: CASSPRGRVERGGGIQYF.

This clone was detected a few times. The chain couples TRBV7-2 to TRBJ1-2; 8 bases line up with TRBD1. The CDR3 runs to 15 residues. Germline values: CDR1 SGHTA, CDR2 FQGNSA. V lost 5 bases and J lost 2; bases outside the gene matches: 7. The CDR3 DNA reads as TGTGCCAGCAGCCCGACAGGGGTCGTCAACTATGGCTACACCTTC. As protein: CASSPTGVVNYGYTF. Based on the CDR3 plus reference TRBV7-2 and TRBJ1-2, the full variable domain is GAGVSQSPSNKVTEKGKDVELRCDPISGHTALYWYRQSLGQGLEFLIYFQGNSAPDKSGLPSDRFSAERTGGSVSTLTIQRTQQEDSAVYLCASSPTGVVNYGYTFGSGTRLTVV.

The CDR3 DNA reads as TGTGCCAGCAGCTTAGTAGGGACTAGCGGGAACACAGATACGCAGTATTTT. This encodes CASSLVGTSGNTDTQYF. This sequence joins TRBV7-6 and TRBJ2-3; 13 bases map to TRBD2. The ends lost 1 base at V and 2 bases at J; junction bases unmatched: 3. The CDR3 has 17 residues. CDR1 and CDR2 (germline): SGHVS, FNYEAQ.

The chain recombines TRBV6-5 with TRBJ1-5; 7 bases are a match to TRBD1. The V gene end was trimmed by 6 bases and the J gene end by 6 bases; junction bases not matched to a gene: 11. CDR1 and CDR2 (germline): MNHEY, SVGAGI. The CDR3 is made up of 15 amino acids. In DNA, the CDR3 is TGTGCCAGCAGGTGGGACGACAGGGAAAGTCAGCCCCAGCATTTT. It yields the protein CASRWDDRESQPQHF.

This clone was recorded a few times. This chain links TRBV9 with TRBJ1-2; 8 nucleotides align to TRBD1. Germline V gene lookup returns CDR1 SGDLS and CDR2 YYNGEE. V shed 0 bases and J 4 bases; nucleotides not matched to a gene: 5. This CDR3 comprises 15 residues. DNA for the CDR3: TGTGCCAGCAGCGTAGAACAGGGGGAGTCCTATGGCTACACCTTC. It codes for CASSVEQGESYGYTF.

The chain is built from TRBV5-1 and TRBJ2-7, with D tentatively TRBD1 (5 bases). This CDR3 region has 16 residues. Trimming shortened V by 3 bases and J by 0 bases, and 16 bases separated the two germline ends. Germline V gene sequence: CDR1 SGHRS, CDR2 YFSETQ. CDR3 residues: CASSSGVDRGSYEQYF. The DNA for the CDR3 is TGCGCCAGCAGCTCTGGGGTCGACAGAGGCTCCTACGAGCAGTACTTC.

V gene TRBV5-4 combines with J gene TRBJ2-7; the match to TRBD1 covers 12 bases. Losses at the gene ends were 4 bases for V and 6 bases for J; bases not matched to a gene: 5. The CDR3 has 14 residues. The germline V gene has CDR1 SGHNT and CDR2 YYREEE (reference sequence). This chain's CDR3 is CASSRDRGPSEQYF. CDR3 bases: TGTGCCAGCAGCCGGGACAGGGGGCCCAGCGAGCAGTACTTC.

The chain recombines TRBV5-4 with TRBJ1-4, with unresolved D. V gave up 2 bases and J gave up 8 bases, with 10 bases separating them. Germline CDR1 and CDR2: SGHNT and YYREEE (reference sequence). CDR3 size: 13 residues. In DNA, the CDR3 is TGTGCCAGCAGCTTCGCCGGGGTGGAAAAACTGTTTTTT. This sequence encodes CASSFAGVEKLFF.

A note on this clone: The junction and the germline gene differ at one end; a read error may be behind it. The genes are TRBV7-7 and TRBJ2-2, with 12 bases aligning to TRBD2. The CDR3 is 18 amino acids. Looked up from germline, CDR1 is SSHAT and CDR2 is FNYEAQ (reference sequence). The CDR3 is CASTPRASGGANTGELFF. Here the CDR3 DNA reads TGTGCTAGCACGCCCCGGGCTAGCGGGGGGGCGAACACCGGGGAGCTGTTTTTT.

The V call is TRBV20-1, the J call TRBJ2-4; D gene unclear. This CDR3 has 13 residues. Germline CDR1 is DFQATT and CDR2 is SNEGSKA (reference sequence). Trimming removed 3 bases from V and 0 bases from J, with 6 bases in between. This CDR3 is CSASTKAKNIQYF. CDR3 DNA sequence: TGCAGTGCTAGTACAAAAGCCAAAAACATTCAGTACTTC.

V gene TRBV7-2 combines with J gene TRBJ1-6; 11 nucleotides agree with TRBD1. V was pared by 4 bases and J by 9 bases, with 5 bases of the junction left unmatched. The CDR3 sequence is 15 residues long. Germline V gene data show CDR1 as SGHTA and CDR2 as FQGNSA. Here the CDR3 DNA reads TGTGCCAGCAGCTCGGGACAGGGGGATAGTTCACCCCTCCACTTT. It is translated as CASSSGQGDSSPLHF.

This sequence joins TRBV29-1 and TRBJ1-1, with TRBD1 matching over 7 bases. CDR1 and CDR2 (germline): SQVTM, ANQGSEA. The junction had 12 bases not matched to a gene; V was cut back by 6 bases and J by 8 bases. The CDR3 has 13 residues. The CDR3 loop reads CSVPLTGRREAFF. In DNA, the CDR3 is TGCAGCGTGCCCCTGACAGGGCGTAGAGAAGCTTTCTTT.

The J gene is TRBJ1-4, the V gene TRBV7-3; tentative D call: TRBD1 (6 bases). CDR1 is SGHTA and CDR2 is FQGTGA in the germline V gene. V gave up 4 bases and J gave up 7 bases, with 10 bases separating them. The CDR3 contains 13 residues. The CDR3 protein is CASSSHRAEKLFF. CDR3 sequence (DNA): TGTGCCAGCAGCTCCCACAGGGCTGAAAAACTGTTTTTT.

The CDR3 loop reads CASSEQGAQGYEQYF. CDR3 nucleotide sequence: TGCGCCAGCAGCGAACAGGGGGCGCAGGGCTACGAGCAGTACTTC. This rearrangement joins TRBV5-1 to TRBJ2-7; 9 bases are a match to TRBD1. Unmatched junction bases numbered 8, after V lost 4 bases and J lost 3 bases. Germline loops: CDR1 SGHRS, CDR2 YFSETQ. The CDR3 is 15 amino acids.

This clone was recorded a few times. V and J are TRBV10-3 and TRBJ1-2; TRBD1 is a possible D gene (5 bases). CDR3 length: 15 residues. The V and J ends lost 6 bases and 6 bases respectively, with 20 bases between them. Germline-derived CDR1 and CDR2 are ENHRY and SYGVKD. The CDR3 sequence is CAISLGTLPRDGYTF. DNA of the CDR3: TGTGCCATCAGCCTCGGGACTCTCCCAAGGGATGGCTACACCTTC.

V gene TRBV5-4 combines with J gene TRBJ2-1, with D tentatively TRBD2 (6 bases). CDR1 and CDR2 from the germline V gene are SGHNT and YYREEE (reference sequence). The CDR3 runs 15 residues. V dropped 0 bases and J dropped 4 bases, with 11 bases sitting between them. The DNA for the CDR3 is TGTGCCAGCAGCTTGGACGGGGGAGAGTACAATGAGCAGTTCTTC. It specifies CASSLDGGEYNEQFF.

This clone was seen a handful of times. The chain links TRBV11-2 to TRBJ2-7; D is ambiguous. The V and J ends lost 1 base and 7 bases respectively, with 17 bases between them. CDR1 is SGHAT, CDR2 FQNNGV, per germline. This CDR3 has 15 amino acids. The chain's CDR3 is CASSLGPSGLREQYF. The CDR3 DNA reads as TGTGCCAGCAGCTTAGGGCCTAGTGGGTTGCGGGAGCAGTACTTC.

This clone was seen more than once but under ten times. The rearrangement uses TRBV6-2 or TRBV6-3 and TRBJ2-5; D perhaps matches TRBD1 (6 bases). Germline lookup yields CDR1 MNHEY and CDR2 SVGEGT. The CDR3 covers 15 residues. V was shortened by 6 bases and J by 3 bases, with 17 bases between the two germline ends. The CDR3 here is CASSLGHALKETQYF. The CDR3 nucleotides are TGTGCCAGCAGCCTGGGACACGCGTTAAAAGAGACCCAGTACTTC.

The chain uses TRBV6-2 or TRBV6-3 and TRBJ2-2; no definite D call. Germline V gives CDR1 MNHEY, CDR2 SVGEGT. Trimming pared 4 bases from V and 7 bases from J, leaving 10 bases between. The CDR3 consists of 13 residues. CDR3 in DNA: TGTGCCAGCAGTTCCCTTAGGAGCGGGGAGCTGTTTTTT. Translating it yields CASSSLRSGELFF.

V usage is TRBV9 and J usage is TRBJ2-1; tentatively, D is TRBD1 (5 bases). Germline CDR1 reads SGDLS; CDR2 reads YYNGEE. This CDR3 is built from 15 residues. V was clipped by 0 bases and J by 3 bases, with 10 bases between them. The CDR3 DNA sequence: TGTGCCAGCAGCGTAGCAGGGTCGGGCTACAATGAGCAGTTCTTC. Its protein is CASSVAGSGYNEQFF. The variable domain in full, completed from reference TRBV9 and TRBJ2-1, reads DSGVTQTPKHLITATGQRVTLRCSPRSGDLSVYWYQQSLDQGLQFLIQYYNGEERAKGNILERFSAQQFPDLHSELNLSSLELGDSALYFCASSVAGSGYNEQFFGPGTRLTVL.

V usage is TRBV4-1 and J usage is TRBJ1-2; tentative D call: TRBD1 (6 bases). V was cut by 0 bases and J by 3 bases, with 11 bases left in between. Germline CDR1 reads MGHRA; CDR2 reads YSYEKL. The CDR3 loop spans 15 amino acids. CDR3 nucleotides: TGCGCCAGCAGCCAAGAGGAACAGGGTCACTATGGCTACACCTTC. Amino acids: CASSQEEQGHYGYTF.

V usage is TRBV2 and J usage is TRBJ2-5; TRBD1 agrees at 8 bases. The CDR3 is 14 amino acids. Germline trimming cut 1 base from V and 5 bases from J; bases unmatched to any gene: 3. Germline CDR1 and CDR2: SNHLY and FYNNEI. The CDR3 region has the DNA TGTGCCAGCAGTGAAGGCAGGGGGCCTGAGACCCAGTACTTC. As protein: CASSEGRGPETQYF.

The genes are TRBV6-5 and TRBJ1-1, with 11 nucleotides matching TRBD1. Germline assignment: CDR1 MNHEY and CDR2 SVGAGI. The ends lost 6 bases at V and 5 bases at J; junction bases unmatched: 5. This CDR3 contains 14 residues. In nucleotides, the CDR3 is TGTGCCAGCAGGTCGGACAGGGGGCATACTGAAGCTTTCTTT. This translates into CASRSDRGHTEAFF.